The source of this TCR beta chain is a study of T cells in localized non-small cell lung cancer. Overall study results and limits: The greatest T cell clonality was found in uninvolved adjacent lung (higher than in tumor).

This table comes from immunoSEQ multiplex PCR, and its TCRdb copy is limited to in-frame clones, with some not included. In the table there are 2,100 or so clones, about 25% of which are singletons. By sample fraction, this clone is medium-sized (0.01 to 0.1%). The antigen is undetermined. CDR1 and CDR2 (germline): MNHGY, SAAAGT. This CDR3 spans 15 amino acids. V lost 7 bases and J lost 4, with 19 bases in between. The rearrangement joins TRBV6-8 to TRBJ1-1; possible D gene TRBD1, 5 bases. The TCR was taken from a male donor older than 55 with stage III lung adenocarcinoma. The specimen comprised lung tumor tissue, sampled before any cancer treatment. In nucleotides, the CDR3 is TGTGCCAGCATCTACAGGTCAGGCGGGATCACTGAAGCTTTCTTT. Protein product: CASIYRSGGITEAFF.